This is a list of T cell receptor beta chains from one sample in a study of identical twins. TCRdb fed the 5' RACE reads into MiXCR, producing one record per CDR3 protein. This repertoire shows roughly 690,000 distinct CDR3 sequences, 20% to 25% found once; its top ten account for 4% to 5.5%. The sample was also linked to a second study, of T cells expressing NK-cell markers.

The sample taken for sequencing was PBMCs. Receptors were obtained from a woman younger than 30 in good health. Each CDR3 is given with its conserved first and last residue. D genes are given only for firm matches. A row's size may be missing; if present it is once, few, many or a size class.

clone size	D gene	V gene	J gene	CDR3 protein	CDR3 DNA
few	.	TRBV20-1	TRBJ2-3	CSARHQGATDTQYF	TGCAGTGCTAGACACCAAGGGGCTACAGATACGCAGTATTTT
.	.	TRBV5-1	TRBJ1-5	CASSSYIGQPQHF	TGCGCCAGCAGCTCATACATCGGTCAGCCCCAGCATTTT
few	TRBD2	TRBV29-1	TRBJ2-1	CSSRRTSGLNEQFF	TGCAGCTCCCGCAGGACTAGCGGATTGAATGAGCAGTTCTTC
.	TRBD2	TRBV4-2	TRBJ2-2	CASSQVWRAGGPLNTGELFF	TGTGCCAGCAGCCAAGTTTGGCGGGCGGGGGGACCACTGAACACCGGGGAGCTGTTTTTT
.	.	TRBV20-1	TRBJ2-3	CSASQLRSTDTQYF	TGCAGTGCTTCCCAATTGCGGAGCACAGATACGCAGTATTTT
.	TRBD1	TRBV5-1	TRBJ2-1	CASSFGQGPDNEQFF	TGCGCCAGCAGCTTTGGACAGGGTCCCGACAATGAGCAGTTCTTC
few	TRBD1	TRBV12-3/TRBV12-4	TRBJ2-7	CASSVGQGDEQYF	TGTGCCAGCAGTGTGGGACAGGGGGACGAGCAGTACTTC
.	.	TRBV20-1	TRBJ2-1	CSARPRGSSYNEQFF	TGCAGTGCTAGACCCCGGGGGAGCTCCTACAATGAGCAGTTCTTC
.	TRBD2	TRBV7-3	TRBJ2-5	CASSFQSIAGARGTQYF	TGTGCCAGCAGCTTTCAGTCTATAGCGGGGGCTAGGGGGACCCAGTACTTC
.	.	TRBV29-1	TRBJ1-1	CSVGLPNTEAFF	TGCAGCGTTGGTCTCCCGAACACTGAAGCTTTCTTT
few	TRBD1	TRBV29-1	TRBJ1-1	CSVARDRANTEAFF	TGCAGCGTCGCCCGGGACAGGGCTAACACTGAAGCTTTCTTT
many	TRBD2	TRBV5-4	TRBJ2-3	CASSLRLAGRTDTQYF	TGTGCCAGCAGCCTGCGACTAGCGGGGCGCACAGATACGCAGTATTTT
.	TRBD1	TRBV29-1	TRBJ1-2	CSADLEGTGYSGYTF	TGCAGCGCCGACCTGGAGGGGACAGGGTATTCTGGCTACACCTTC
few	.	TRBV7-6	TRBJ1-4	CASSLHFATNEKLFF	TGTGCCAGCAGCTTACACTTCGCAACTAATGAAAAACTGTTTTTT
.	.	TRBV7-8	TRBJ2-7	CASSLDRGKYEQYF	TGTGCCAGCAGCTTAGATCGGGGCAAGTACGAGCAGTACTTC
.	TRBD1	TRBV20-1	TRBJ2-1	CSATGDSQNPAYNEQFF	TGCAGTGCTACCGGGGACAGCCAGAACCCAGCCTACAATGAGCAGTTCTTC
few	.	TRBV5-1	TRBJ1-1	CASSHGQRTEAFF	TGCGCCAGCAGCCACGGACAGCGAACTGAAGCTTTCTTT
once	.	TRBV5-5	TRBJ2-1	CASSYPPGVDEQFF	TGTGCCAGCAGTTATCCACCGGGTGTGGATGAGCAGTTCTTC
many	TRBD2	TRBV4-3	TRBJ2-1	CASSQTSGRLSEQFF	TGCGCCAGCAGCCAGACTAGCGGGAGGTTAAGTGAGCAGTTCTTC
.	TRBD1	TRBV20-1	TRBJ2-1	CSAREDRGHYNEQFF	TGCAGTGCTAGGGAGGACAGGGGACACTACAATGAGCAGTTCTTC
many	.	TRBV20-1	TRBJ2-6	CSARDGASGANVLTF	TGCAGTGCTAGAGATGGGGCCTCTGGGGCCAACGTCCTGACTTTC
.	.	TRBV6-2/TRBV6-3	TRBJ1-5	CASKTGNQPQHF	TGTGCCAGCAAAACAGGCAATCAGCCCCAGCATTTT
.	.	TRBV12-3/TRBV12-4	TRBJ2-1	CASTQTYRSSYNEQFF	TGTGCCAGCACCCAAACCTACCGAAGCTCCTACAATGAGCAGTTCTTC
many	.	TRBV3-1	TRBJ2-5	CASSQGPQETQYF	TGTGCCAGCAGCCAGGGACCGCAAGAGACCCAGTACTTC
.	TRBD2	TRBV5-1	TRBJ2-5	CASLQGGGDQETQYF	TGCGCCAGTCTTCAAGGCGGGGGGGACCAAGAGACCCAGTACTTC
many	TRBD1	TRBV20-1	TRBJ1-5	CSARDGGQDANQPQHF	TGCAGTGCTAGAGATGGTGGACAGGACGCCAATCAGCCCCAGCATTTT
many	TRBD1	TRBV12-3/TRBV12-4	TRBJ2-1	CASSLASGDSPYNEQFF	TGTGCCAGCAGTTTAGCGTCCGGGGACAGCCCCTACAATGAGCAGTTCTTC
.	.	TRBV5-1	TRBJ2-2	CASSLAVPPNTGELFF	TGCGCCAGCAGCTTGGCCGTCCCGCCGAACACCGGGGAGCTGTTTTTT
few	.	TRBV7-8	TRBJ2-1	CASSIGPDWGEQFF	TGTGCCAGCAGCATTGGCCCAGATTGGGGTGAGCAGTTCTTC
.	TRBD2	TRBV4-3	TRBJ2-1	CASSQGPGRGTSGNEQFF	TGCGCCAGCAGCCAGGGCCCTGGCCGAGGGACTAGTGGCAATGAGCAGTTCTTC
.	.	TRBV24-1	TRBJ2-2	CATSDSRKGAGELFF	TGTGCCACCAGTGATTCCCGGAAAGGGGCCGGGGAGCTGTTTTTT
few	.	TRBV25-1	TRBJ2-7	CASSDHKGGFSRYEQYF	TGTGCCAGCAGTGATCACAAGGGGGGATTTAGCCGCTACGAGCAGTACTTC
.	.	TRBV12-3/TRBV12-4	TRBJ2-3	CASSSPRRGSTDTQYF	TGTGCCAGCAGTTCCCCCAGACGGGGAAGCACAGATACGCAGTATTTT
few	.	TRBV7-9	TRBJ2-3	CASVPSTDTQYF	TGTGCCAGCGTGCCTAGCACAGATACGCAGTATTTT
.	.	TRBV20-1	TRBJ2-7	CSAKAQGPGIYEQYF	TGCAGTGCTAAGGCACAGGGCCCGGGCATCTACGAGCAGTACTTC
few	.	TRBV20-1	TRBJ2-3	CSASSEGDTQYF	TGCAGTGCTTCCTCGGAGGGAGATACGCAGTATTTT
.	TRBD1	TRBV7-6	TRBJ2-1	CASSLYLQGDDEQFF	TGTGCCAGCAGCTTATATTTGCAGGGGGACGATGAGCAGTTCTTC
.	TRBD1	TRBV10-3	TRBJ2-1	CAIRGDRAYNEQFF	TGTGCCATCAGGGGGGACAGAGCCTACAATGAGCAGTTCTTC
.	TRBD1	TRBV7-8	TRBJ2-1	CASSLEAGTGVYEQFF	TGTGCCAGCAGCTTAGAGGCCGGGACAGGGGTGTATGAGCAGTTCTTC
.	.	TRBV6-2/TRBV6-3	TRBJ2-7	CTSMPRPLYEQYF	TGTACCAGCATGCCAAGACCCCTCTACGAGCAGTACTTC